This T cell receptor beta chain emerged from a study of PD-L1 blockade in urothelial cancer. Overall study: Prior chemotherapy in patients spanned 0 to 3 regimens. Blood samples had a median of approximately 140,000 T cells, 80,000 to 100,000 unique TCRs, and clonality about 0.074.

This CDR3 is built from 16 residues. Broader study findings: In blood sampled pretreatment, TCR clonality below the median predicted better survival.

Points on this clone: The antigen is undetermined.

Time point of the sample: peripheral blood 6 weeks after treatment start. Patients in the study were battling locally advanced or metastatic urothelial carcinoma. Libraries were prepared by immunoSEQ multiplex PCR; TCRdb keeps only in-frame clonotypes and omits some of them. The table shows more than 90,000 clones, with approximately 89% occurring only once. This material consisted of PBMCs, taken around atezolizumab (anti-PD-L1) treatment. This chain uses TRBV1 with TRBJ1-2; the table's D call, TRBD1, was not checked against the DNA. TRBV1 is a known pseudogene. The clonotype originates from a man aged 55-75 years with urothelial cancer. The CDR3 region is CTSSQDRGQENYGYTF. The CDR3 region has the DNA TGCACCAGCAGCCAAGATCGGGGACAGGAGAACTATGGCTACACCTTC.